Listed here is a single T cell receptor (beta chain). Its antigen remains unknown. These data originate in a study of response to subunit inactivated influenza vaccine. Study conclusions and caveats: There was a suggestion from the authors that each seasonal influenza vaccination recruits few new T cells.

TCRdb re-called the RT-PCR reads through MiXCR, storing one row per CDR3 protein. The profile shows approximately 310,000 distinct CDR3 sequences, 20% to 25% of them singletons. The sequence came from a man aged 50-75 years who received an inactivated influenza vaccine. This material consisted of PBMCs from blood, taken about 19 months after vaccination.

CDR3 in amino acids: CASSPKRDNLPAGELFF. CDR3 bases: TGTGCCAGCAGCCCTAAACGCGACAACCTCCCCGCCGGGGAGCTGTTTTTT. The chain combines TRBV11-2 with TRBJ2-2, with no clear D. This CDR3 spans 17 amino acids. Germline V gives CDR1 SGHAT, CDR2 FQNNGV. Trimming took 5 bases from V and 6 from J, leaving 22 bases between them.